This TCR beta chain was identified during a study of T cells in Graves' hyperthyroidism and ophthalmopathy. Using RNA transcripts as the source, TCR beta CDR3 regions were amplified. A set of HTBI primers served as the primers for a first-round RT-PCR of the TCR CDR3. TCRdb itself ran the multiplex PCR reads through MiXCR, one entry per CDR3 protein. This sample has about 640,000 distinct CDR3 sequences, with less than 25% found just once. This clonotype was observed many times. With 5 bases clipped from V and 3 bases from J, the junction kept 9 bases outside the gene matches. CDR1 is DFQATT, CDR2 SNEGSKA, per germline (reference sequence). The CDR3 is 15 amino acids.

J is TRBJ1-1 and V is TRBV20-1, with 10 bases matching TRBD1. The TCR comes from a young man with Graves' ophthalmopathy. The specimen was blood. The CDR3 region is CSAWDRQGADTEAFF. The CDR3 DNA reads as TGCAGTGCTTGGGACCGACAGGGGGCGGACACTGAAGCTTTCTTT.